One T cell receptor (beta chain) is described in this entry. V gave up 3 bases and J gave up 7 bases; unmatched junction bases: 5. Per germline, CDR1 LNHDA and CDR2 SQIVND (reference sequence). The CDR3 totals 13 residues. Participants spanned ages about 18 to 95 years and resided in roughly 22 US areas. Participant-reported clinical history was the basis for cohort assignment. The record originates from a study of blood T cell repertoires in COVID-19. Background on the study: Sites across the United States, Italy and Spain contributed samples from acute and convalescent COVID-19. PBMCs, B-cell-depleted T cells, or T cells provided the cDNA or gDNA that made up the material.

Sequencing was performed with immunoSEQ multiplex PCR; in TCRdb, only in-frame clones are kept and a portion is missing. This table holds some 320,000 clones, around nine tenths found once. Material for sequencing was PBMCs or T cells enriched from blood (not recorded which). The sequence was collected from a man aged 60 to 75 who had recovered from COVID-19. The chain combines TRBV19 with TRBJ1-2; 7 bases align to TRBD1. CDR3 bases: TGTGCCAGTAGTATCCCAGGGGGAGTTGGCTACACCTTC. Protein product: CASSIPGGVGYTF.